The 32 T cell receptor beta chains in this list originate from one sample, sequenced in a study of blood T cell repertoires in COVID-19. Data came from immunoSEQ multiplex PCR; TCRdb stores just in-frame clones and leaves some out. The data hold roughly 150,000 clones, with 86% observed a single time. Sequenced material: peripheral blood. The receptors were gathered from a woman in her 70s with acute or convalescent COVID-19.

Remarks on this clone: This specimen includes other DNA sequences encoding the same CDR3. The J gene is TRBJ2-1, the V gene TRBV12-3 or TRBV12-4; 7 bases map to TRBD2. V was pared by 4 bases and J by 7 bases, with 1 base of the junction left unmatched. The CDR3 is 12 amino acids. The CDR3 nucleotides read TGTGCCAGCAGTTCCGGGGGGAATGAGCAGTTCTTC. It encodes CASSSGGNEQFF.

To note about this clone: The sample holds other DNA sequences that translate to the same CDR3. The chain is built from TRBV28 and TRBJ1-2; the D gene is possibly TRBD1 (6 bases). The CDR3 totals 13 residues. Germline V gives CDR1 MDHEN, CDR2 SYDVKM. Trimming took off 2 bases at V and 2 bases at J, with 6 bases between the two ends. The CDR3 here is CASSLGQNYGYTF. The DNA of the CDR3 is TGTGCCAGCAGTTTAGGACAGAACTATGGCTACACCTTC.

V and J are TRBV27 and TRBJ1-1; a weak D match, TRBD1 (6 bases). The V end lost 5 bases, the J end lost 3 bases, and 10 bases lay between the germline ends. The CDR3 loop spans 13 amino acids. Looked up from germline, CDR1 is MNHEY and CDR2 is SMNVEV (reference sequence). CDR3 nucleotides: TGTGCCAGCAGTAGAGACAGGTACACTGAAGCTTTCTTT. Protein sequence: CASSRDRYTEAFF.

The CDR3 region is CAWSTGSPTGYTF. The CDR3 DNA follows: TGTGCCTGGAGTACCGGGTCCCCTACTGGCTACACCTTC. V is TRBV30 and J is TRBJ1-2, with no clear D. The CDR3 contains 13 residues. Germline CDR1 GTSNPN, CDR2 SVGIG (reference sequence). V gave up 2 bases and J gave up 7 bases, with 14 bases separating them.

The chain recombines TRBV5-1 with TRBJ1-2; a weak D match, TRBD1 (5 bases). The CDR3 loop spans 16 amino acids. Per the germline V gene, CDR1 is SGHRS and CDR2 is YFSETQ. V was pared by 0 bases and J by 0 bases, with 12 bases between. The CDR3: CASSLDGAVPNYGYTF. CDR3 nucleotides: TGCGCCAGCAGCTTGGATGGGGCAGTTCCTAACTATGGCTACACCTTC.

The chain links TRBV15 to TRBJ1-3; 7 nucleotides align to TRBD1. With V trimmed by 3 bases and J by 1 base, 3 bases remained unmatched. CDR1 LNHNV and CDR2 YYDKDF come from the germline V gene (reference sequence). The CDR3 consists of 15 residues. CDR3 in amino acids: CATSSAGQSGNTIYF. In nucleotides, the CDR3 is TGTGCCACCAGCAGCGCGGGACAGTCTGGAAACACCATATATTTT.

The genes are TRBV6-4 and TRBJ2-7, with 9 bases aligning to TRBD1. The ends lost 3 bases at V and 4 bases at J; junction bases unmatched: 4. The CDR3 is 14 amino acids. Germline V CDR1 and CDR2: MRHNA, SNTAGT. CDR3 sequence: CASSDTGGVYEQYF. The CDR3 coding sequence is TGTGCCAGCAGTGATACAGGGGGCGTTTACGAGCAGTACTTC.

A single count supports this clone. CDR3: CASSLRRDSGYTF. The CDR3 nucleotides read TGTGCCAGCAGCTTGCGCAGGGACTCTGGCTACACCTTC. This rearrangement joins TRBV7-9 to TRBJ1-2, with D possibly being TRBD1 (5 bases). Trimming removed 3 bases at V and 7 bases at J, with 12 bases between. CDR1 and CDR2 (germline): SEHNR, FQNEAQ (reference sequence). The CDR3 runs to 13 residues.

This clone has a single count. The V and J genes are TRBV7-9 and TRBJ2-1; 9 nucleotides line up with TRBD2. V trimming: 6 bases; J trimming: 3 bases; junction bases outside the gene matches: 6. CDR3 length: 15 amino acids. CDR1 and CDR2 from the germline V gene are SEHNR and FQNEAQ (reference sequence). The CDR3 region is CASRPPSGNYNEQFF. CDR3 nucleotides: TGTGCCAGCAGACCCCCTAGCGGGAACTACAATGAGCAGTTCTTC.

The chain uses TRBV18 and TRBJ2-1; D perhaps matches TRBD2 (5 bases). V lost 0 bases to trimming and J lost 2 bases, with 11 bases between them. Germline lookup yields CDR1 KGHSH and CDR2 LQKENI. This CDR3 is built from 16 residues. CDR3 in amino acids: CASSPPSGLTYNEQFF. The CDR3 DNA follows: TGTGCCAGCTCACCACCGTCGGGGTTGACCTACAATGAGCAGTTCTTC. Full variable domain (remainder filled in from reference TRBV18 and TRBJ2-1): NAGVMQNPRHLVRRRGQEARLRCSPMKGHSHVYWYRQLPEEGLKFMVYLQKENIIDESGMPKERFSAEFPKEGPSILRIQQVVRGDSAAYFCASSPPSGLTYNEQFFGPGTRLTVL.

The rearrangement uses TRBV6-6 and TRBJ1-1; possible D gene TRBD1, 5 bases. The CDR3 contains 14 residues. Germline V gene lookup returns CDR1 MNHNY and CDR2 SVGAGI (reference sequence). The ends were cut back, 5 bases at V and 3 bases at J, with 13 bases in the middle. The CDR3 DNA reads as TGTGCCAGCAGTCCCCTGCGGGGGGACACTGAAGCTTTCTTT. The encoded protein is CASSPLRGDTEAFF.

The sample holds one count of this clone. The V call is TRBV3-1 (or the pseudogene TRBV3-2), the J call TRBJ2-7; D is perhaps TRBD2 (6 bases). V dropped 1 base and J dropped 4 bases, with 17 bases sitting between them. Looked up from germline, CDR1 is LGHDT and CDR2 is YNNKEL (reference sequence). This CDR3 is 16 amino acids long. CDR3 DNA: TGTGCCAGCAGCCAAGTACCCTCGGGACGGGGGTACGAGCAGTACTTC. It is translated as CASSQVPSGRGYEQYF.

The chain has TRBV6-5 and TRBJ1-2; D unclear. V was clipped by 5 bases and J by 4 bases, with 11 bases between them. CDR1 and CDR2 from the germline V gene are MNHEY and SVGAGI. This CDR3 is 13 amino acids long. CDR3 residues: CASSRDTLYGYTF. The DNA for the CDR3 is TGTGCCAGCAGTCGCGACACCCTCTATGGCTACACCTTC.

The chain recombines TRBV10-3 with TRBJ1-5; D is ambiguous. The CDR3 loop spans 13 amino acids. Germline V gene lookup returns CDR1 ENHRY and CDR2 SYGVKD. V lost 0 bases to trimming and J lost 6 bases, with 6 bases between them. The CDR3 is CAISESNGQPQHF. The CDR3 coding sequence is TGTGCCATCAGTGAGTCTAACGGTCAGCCCCAGCATTTT.

The gene calls are TRBV12-3 or TRBV12-4 and TRBJ2-2; 8 bases map to TRBD2. This CDR3 has 13 amino acids. J lost 8 bases, V lost 6 bases, and 5 bases had no gene match. CDR3: CASSSGGLGELFF. The CDR3 nucleotides read TGTGCCAGCAGCTCGGGGGGGCTGGGGGAGCTGTTTTTT.

The V call is TRBV27, the J call TRBJ2-7; D perhaps matches TRBD2 (6 bases). In germline, CDR1 is MNHEY, CDR2 SMNVEV (reference sequence). The V gene lost 0 bases and the J gene lost 3 bases, with 6 bases spanning the gap. The length of the CDR3 is 13 residues. CDR3 DNA: TGTGCCAGCAGTTTATCTAGCGGCTACGAGCAGTACTTC. Its protein is CASSLSSGYEQYF.

The chain employs TRBV6-6 and TRBJ2-5; TRBD1 might be the D (6 bases). Germline-derived CDR1 and CDR2 are MNHNY and SVGAGI (reference sequence). The CDR3 runs 16 residues. Trimming removed 2 bases at V and 5 bases at J, with 18 bases between. CDR3 sequence reads: CASSYGQGPSRETQYF. For the CDR3, the DNA is TGTGCCAGCAGTTACGGTCAGGGGCCATCACGGGAGACCCAGTACTTC.

This chain connects TRBV11-2 to TRBJ1-1; 8 nucleotides agree with TRBD1. Unmatched junction bases numbered 5, after V lost 0 bases and J lost 5 bases. Germline CDR1 is SGHAT and CDR2 is FQNNGV. The CDR3 length is 15 residues. CDR3 bases: TGTGCCAGCAGCTTAGAGCCGGGACAGGAGACTGAAGCTTTCTTT. This translates into CASSLEPGQETEAFF.

The CDR3 reads CASRYQGGGYGYTF. Written as DNA, the CDR3 is TGTGCCAGCAGATACCAAGGAGGTGGCTATGGCTACACCTTC. The chain carries TRBV6-5 and TRBJ1-2; D remains unclear. CDR3 size: 14 residues. The germline gives CDR1 MNHEY, CDR2 SVGAGI. The V end lost 6 bases, the J end lost 4 bases, and 15 bases lay between the germline ends.

The rearrangement links TRBV7-2 to TRBJ2-3, with D possibly matching TRBD2 (6 bases). Germline V gene lookup returns CDR1 SGHTA and CDR2 FQGNSA. The germline V and J ends were trimmed by 5 bases and 3 bases, with 18 bases remaining between them. The CDR3 loop spans 16 amino acids. The CDR3 nucleotides are TGTGCCAGCAGCCCCATCTTGCGGGGTCGGACAGATACGCAGTATTTT. Translation gives CASSPILRGRTDTQYF.

This chain uses TRBV18 with TRBJ1-1, with TRBD1 identical over 8 bases. CDR1 is KGHSH and CDR2 is LQKENI in the germline V gene. V lost 2 bases to trimming and J lost 4 bases; unmatched junction nucleotides: 9. The CDR3 consists of 16 residues. The chain's CDR3 is CASSPGRGLWGTEAFF. As DNA, the CDR3 is TGTGCCAGCTCACCAGGCAGGGGGCTTTGGGGCACTGAAGCTTTCTTT.

The chain couples TRBV20-1 to TRBJ1-1, with D possibly TRBD1 on 5 matching bases. Germline-derived CDR1 and CDR2 are DFQATT and SNEGSKA (reference sequence). The CDR3 has 14 residues. V lost 3 bases to trimming and J lost 2 bases, with 13 bases between them. As DNA, the CDR3 is TGCAGTGCTAGTGCGGCAGGGCCCAACACTGAAGCTTTCTTT. Its translation: CSASAAGPNTEAFF.

The rearrangement links TRBV5-1 to TRBJ2-1, with TRBD1 matching 9 bases. Per the germline V gene, CDR1 is SGHRS and CDR2 is YFSETQ. Trimming took 2 bases from V and 9 from J; bases not matched to a gene: 9. This CDR3 spans 15 amino acids. Here the CDR3 reads CASSLPGQGGGEQFF. The CDR3 nucleotides read TGCGCCAGCAGCTTACCGGGACAGGGAGGTGGTGAGCAGTTCTTC.

The chain recombines TRBV7-9 with TRBJ1-2, with a possible D match to TRBD1 (5 bases). Germline loops: CDR1 SEHNR, CDR2 FQNEAQ (reference sequence). The CDR3 has 13 residues. The ends were cut back, 3 bases at V and 3 bases at J, with 8 bases in the middle. CDR3 DNA: TGTGCCAGCAGCTTGACAGCGTACTATGGCTACACCTTC. Amino acid sequence: CASSLTAYYGYTF.

The count of this clone is one. The chain employs TRBV24-1 and TRBJ1-5; D perhaps matches TRBD1 (6 bases). Germline V CDR1 and CDR2: KGHDR, SFDVKD. V was pared by 3 bases and J by 9 bases, with 17 bases between. The CDR3 runs to 15 residues. The CDR3 loop is CATSDGTGSGRPQHF. CDR3 coding DNA: TGTGCCACCAGTGATGGAACAGGGTCGGGTCGGCCCCAGCATTTT.

This chain uses TRBV2 with TRBJ2-5; TRBD1 might be the D (6 bases). The CDR3 has 12 amino acids. Trimming shortened V by 10 bases and J by 4 bases, and 13 bases separated the two germline ends. The germline V gene has CDR1 SNHLY and CDR2 FYNNEI. CDR3 nucleotides: TGTGCCACGCAGGGGATCGGAGAGACCCAGTACTTC. Protein sequence: CATQGIGETQYF.

This clone has just one count. J is TRBJ1-6 and V is TRBV6-4, with a possible D match to TRBD1 (6 bases). The CDR3 runs 14 residues. Trimming shortened V by 5 bases and J by 10 bases, and 15 bases separated the two germline ends. From germline, CDR1 is MRHNA and CDR2 SNTAGT. This chain's CDR3 is CASSQGPHGSPLHF. Written as DNA, the CDR3 is TGTGCCAGCAGTCAGGGGCCCCATGGGTCACCCCTCCACTTT.

A single count supports this clone. The chain recombines TRBV7-2 with TRBJ1-6, with 8 bases that match TRBD1. The CDR3 totals 15 residues. The J segment lost 10 bases and the V segment lost 5 bases, leaving 10 bases of the junction unmatched. Germline V lookup: CDR1 SGHTA, CDR2 FQGNSA. CDR3 DNA sequence: TGTGCCAGCAGCCCAGTTGGACAGGGCGGATCACCCCTCCACTTT. Its protein is CASSPVGQGGSPLHF.

This chain uses TRBV10-3 with TRBJ2-1; 7 nucleotides line up with TRBD2. The CDR3 totals 15 residues. Per germline, CDR1 ENHRY and CDR2 SYGVKD. Trimming took 7 bases from V and 1 from J; bases not matched to a gene: 7. The DNA of the CDR3 is TGTGCCATCACGCGGGGGACGGGATCCTACAATGAGCAGTTCTTC. It yields the protein CAITRGTGSYNEQFF.

This clone was recorded once. J is TRBJ1-1 and V is TRBV18, with D possibly matching TRBD1 (6 bases). Germline V gene sequence: CDR1 KGHSH, CDR2 LQKENI. Trimming took 3 bases from V and 1 from J, leaving 21 bases between them. The CDR3 totals 18 residues. The CDR3 here is CASSPGQGTPMGNTEAFF. Here the CDR3 DNA reads TGTGCCAGCTCACCTGGCCAGGGGACCCCCATGGGGAACACTGAAGCTTTCTTT.

The chain uses TRBV6-2 or TRBV6-3 and TRBJ2-3, with a weak D call TRBD1 (5 bases). This CDR3 is built from 11 residues. Trimming cost V 6 bases and J 10 bases, with 11 bases left between them. CDR1 is MNHEY and CDR2 is SVGEGT in the germline V gene. CDR3 coding DNA: TGTGCCAGCAGCGTCGAAGGGGCGCAGTATTTT. Its protein product is CASSVEGAQYF.

The V and J genes are TRBV7-9 and TRBJ1-1; 8 bases are shared with TRBD1. The germline V gene has CDR1 SEHNR and CDR2 FQNEAQ (reference sequence). Losses at the gene ends were 1 base for V and 3 bases for J; bases not matched to a gene: 1. The CDR3 loop spans 14 amino acids. The CDR3 protein is CASSLGQGYTEAFF. For the CDR3, the DNA is TGTGCCAGCAGCTTAGGACAGGGGTACACTGAAGCTTTCTTT.